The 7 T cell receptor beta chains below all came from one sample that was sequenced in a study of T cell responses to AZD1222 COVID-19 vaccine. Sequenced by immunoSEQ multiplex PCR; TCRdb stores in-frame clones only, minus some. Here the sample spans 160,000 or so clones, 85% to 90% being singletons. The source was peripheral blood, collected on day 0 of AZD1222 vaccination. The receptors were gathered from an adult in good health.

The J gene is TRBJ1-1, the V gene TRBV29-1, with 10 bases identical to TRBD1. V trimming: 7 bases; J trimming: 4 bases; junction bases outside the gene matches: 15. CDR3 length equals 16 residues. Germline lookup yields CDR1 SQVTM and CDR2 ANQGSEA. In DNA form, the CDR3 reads TGCAGCGCGGGAAGACAGGGGGCGATCGGGGGCACTGAAGCTTTCTTT. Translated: CSAGRQGAIGGTEAFF.

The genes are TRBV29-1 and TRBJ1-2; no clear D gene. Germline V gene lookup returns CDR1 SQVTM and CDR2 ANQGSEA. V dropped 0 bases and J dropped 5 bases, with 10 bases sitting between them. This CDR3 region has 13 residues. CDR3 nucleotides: TGCAGCGTTGAAGACGGGGTCGGGTATGGCTACACCTTC. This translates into CSVEDGVGYGYTF.

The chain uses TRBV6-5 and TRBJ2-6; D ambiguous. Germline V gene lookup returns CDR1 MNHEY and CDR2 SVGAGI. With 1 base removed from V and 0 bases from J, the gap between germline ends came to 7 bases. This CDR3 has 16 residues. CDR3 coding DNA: TGTGCCAGCAGTTACTTGGTGTTCTCTGGGGCCAACGTCCTGACTTTC. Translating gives CASSYLVFSGANVLTF.

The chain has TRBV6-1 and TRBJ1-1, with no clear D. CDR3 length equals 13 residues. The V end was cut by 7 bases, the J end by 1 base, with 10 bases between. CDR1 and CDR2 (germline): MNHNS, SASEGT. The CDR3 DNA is TGTGCCAGCATCGTGGGTGGGAACACTGAAGCTTTCTTT. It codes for CASIVGGNTEAFF.

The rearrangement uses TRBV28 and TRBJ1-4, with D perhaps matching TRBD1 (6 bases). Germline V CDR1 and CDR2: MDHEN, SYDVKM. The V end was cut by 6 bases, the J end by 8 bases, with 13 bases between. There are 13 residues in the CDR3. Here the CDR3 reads CASRLTGNEKLFF. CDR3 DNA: TGTGCCAGCAGGCTTACAGGGAACGAAAAACTGTTTTTT.

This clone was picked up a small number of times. The CDR3 sequence: CAISERSGGDYGYTF. CDR3 DNA sequence: TGTGCCATCAGTGAGCGGTCAGGGGGCGACTATGGCTACACCTTC. This sequence joins TRBV10-3 and TRBJ1-2, with 8 nucleotides matching TRBD1. V gave up 2 bases and J gave up 3 bases; unmatched junction bases: 5. The CDR3 is made up of 15 amino acids. Germline V gene sequence: CDR1 ENHRY, CDR2 SYGVKD.

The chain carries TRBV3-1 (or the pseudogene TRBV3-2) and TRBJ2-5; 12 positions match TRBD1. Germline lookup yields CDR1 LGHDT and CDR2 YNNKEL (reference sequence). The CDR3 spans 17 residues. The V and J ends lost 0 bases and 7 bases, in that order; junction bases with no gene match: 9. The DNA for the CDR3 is TGTGCCAGCAGCCAAGACGGGACAGGGGGCTTCCAGGGGACCCAGTACTTC. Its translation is CASSQDGTGGFQGTQYF.